Listed here is a single T cell receptor beta chain. Its antigen is still unknown. One base away there is no much larger clone; base qualities are not given. The CDR3 regions of human TCRbeta chains were analyzed by immunosequencing. The published analysis was carried out like this. Repertoire TCRs were matched against a reference library of SARS-CoV-2-specific TCRs generated with the MIRA antigen-specificity platform. Breadth was defined as the fraction of unique TCRs that were SARS-CoV-2-associated, and depth was defined as the fraction of total T cells that were SARS-CoV-2-associated. Using the MIRA data, every spike-specific TCR was mapped to the spike region that the TCR reacted to and assigned to either a CD4 or a CD8 class. Log10-transformed breadth and depth values were compared by one-way ANOVA with Sidak's multiple comparisons tests. This is the immuneACCESS table as TCRdb keeps it, with only in-frame sequences that have V and J called. A part of the clones is gone; compared with another copy, unresolved V genes explain less than half, and the rest is unexplained. V, J and clone size are those of that table, while D and trimming were read from the DNA. The table for this sample lists roughly 150,000 clones; under 95% of them were counted only once. Around 0.99% of the sample rests with the top ten.

V lost 1 base and J lost 0 bases, and the count of bases not matched to a germline gene is 13. The germline V gene (reference sequence) specifies SEHNR as CDR1 and FQNEAQ as CDR2. Including cysteine and phenylalanine, the CDR3 has 19 amino acids. Only CDR3 DNA is held: 57 bases, read in frame from base 1. The time point label corresponds to: about 28 days (+/-7) after the second vaccine dose. AZD1222 recipients given second doses at about 4 weeks or at about 12 weeks were pooled, since spike-specific TCR depth and breadth were not found to differ between the two schedules. Vaccinee samples came from UK trials COV001 and COV002, including a single-blind randomized controlled phase 2/3 trial of AZD1222 (ChAdOx1 nCoV-19) in healthy adults. For TCRbeta chain sequencing, PBMC samples were collected from trial participants at day 0 and at day 28 after the second dose. These data come from a study of T cell responses to AZD1222 COVID-19 vaccine (dated by TCRdb to the early 2020s). Looking at the study overall: TCR sequencing was performed for about 250 trial participants, of whom some 200 were given two doses of AZD1222 and around 25 were given two doses of MenACWY control vaccine. Trial participants were enrolled into age subgroups of 18-55, 56-69 and 70-plus years, which contained 148, 28 and 57 TCR-sequenced participants, respectively.

What the authors observed across the whole study: Nearly half of unique spike-specific TCRs reportedly recognized epitopes outside regions mutated in the B.1.351 and B.1.1.7 variants. Only five to seven AZD1222 recipients were SARS-CoV-2 seropositive at baseline, limiting conclusions about previously exposed vaccinees. Most participants were white British and females outnumbered males, and the authors suggested that clonal diversity may have been underestimated. CD4 TCRs associated with the vaccine covered the entire spike protein, and the dominant responses were in regions 160-218 and 743-854. Because no samples from the day 14 peak response were available, repertoires could be characterized only after the peak T cell response. In the small 56-69-year group, the increase in depth fell short of significance, most likely because of low power. Spike-specific TCR breadth and depth rose significantly after two AZD1222 doses compared with day 0 and with MenACWY recipients.

The clonotype originates from an adult who received the AZD1222 COVID-19 vaccine. This specimen was peripheral blood, taken 28 days after the second AZD1222 dose. This chain joins TRBV7-9 to TRBJ1-1; 8 nucleotides in the junction match TRBD1. The base sequence is TGTGCCAGCAGCTTAGGAAGGCGGGCAGGGGGCGACTTGAACACTGAAGCTTTCTTT. The translation is CASSLGRRAGGDLNTEAFF.